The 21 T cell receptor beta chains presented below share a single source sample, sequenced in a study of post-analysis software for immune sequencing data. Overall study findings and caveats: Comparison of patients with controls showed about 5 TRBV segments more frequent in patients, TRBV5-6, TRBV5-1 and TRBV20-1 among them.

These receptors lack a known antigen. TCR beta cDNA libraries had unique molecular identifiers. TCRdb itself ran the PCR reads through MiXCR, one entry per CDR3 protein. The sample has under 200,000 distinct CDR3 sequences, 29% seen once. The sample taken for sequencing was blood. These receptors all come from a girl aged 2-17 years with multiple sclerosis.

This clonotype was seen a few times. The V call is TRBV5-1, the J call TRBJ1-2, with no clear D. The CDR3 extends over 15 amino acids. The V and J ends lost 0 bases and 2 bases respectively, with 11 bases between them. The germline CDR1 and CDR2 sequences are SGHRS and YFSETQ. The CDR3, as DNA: TGCGCCAGCAGCTTGGATCTCCGGCGGAACTATGGCTACACCTTC. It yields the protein CASSLDLRRNYGYTF.

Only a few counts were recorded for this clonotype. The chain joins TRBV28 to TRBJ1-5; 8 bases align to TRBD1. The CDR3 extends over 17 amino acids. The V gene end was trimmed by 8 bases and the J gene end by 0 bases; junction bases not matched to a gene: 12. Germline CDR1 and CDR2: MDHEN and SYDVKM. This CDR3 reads CASSAGTGQYSNQPQHF. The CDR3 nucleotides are TGTGCCAGCTCTGCCGGGACAGGACAATATAGCAATCAGCCCCAGCATTTT.

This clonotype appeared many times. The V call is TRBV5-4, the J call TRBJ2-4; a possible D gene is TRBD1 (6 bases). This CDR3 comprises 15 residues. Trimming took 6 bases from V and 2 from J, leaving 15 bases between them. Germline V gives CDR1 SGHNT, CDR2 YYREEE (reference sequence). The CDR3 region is CASTSRTATKNIQYF. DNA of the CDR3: TGTGCCAGCACCTCACGGACAGCCACCAAAAACATTCAGTACTTC.

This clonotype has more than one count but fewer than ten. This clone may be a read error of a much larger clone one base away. CDR3 bases: TGCAGTGCTAGTAACGGCTCCTACAATGAGCAGTTCTTC. Protein product: CSASNGSYNEQFF. The chain recombines TRBV20-1 with TRBJ2-1, with D hard to call. Germline CDR1 DFQATT, CDR2 SNEGSKA (reference sequence). The CDR3 has 13 residues. The V end was cut by 3 bases, the J end by 0 bases, with 6 bases between.

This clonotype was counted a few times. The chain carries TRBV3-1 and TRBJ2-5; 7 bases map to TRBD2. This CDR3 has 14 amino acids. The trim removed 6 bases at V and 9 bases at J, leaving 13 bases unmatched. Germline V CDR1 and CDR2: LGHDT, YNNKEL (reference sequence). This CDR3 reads CASRGEAGHLAQYF. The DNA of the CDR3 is TGTGCCAGCAGGGGGGAAGCGGGGCACTTGGCCCAGTACTTC.

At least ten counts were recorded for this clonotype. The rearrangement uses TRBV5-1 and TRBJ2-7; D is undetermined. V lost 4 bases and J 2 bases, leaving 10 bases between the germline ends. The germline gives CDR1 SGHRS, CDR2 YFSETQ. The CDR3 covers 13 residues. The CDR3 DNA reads TGCGCCAGCAGCACCGAAAACCCCTACGAGCAGTACTTC. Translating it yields CASSTENPYEQYF.

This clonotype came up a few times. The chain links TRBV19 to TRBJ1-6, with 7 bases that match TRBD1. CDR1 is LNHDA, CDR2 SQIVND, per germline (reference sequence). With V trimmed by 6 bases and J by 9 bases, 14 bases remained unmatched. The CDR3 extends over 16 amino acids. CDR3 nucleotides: TGTGCCAGTAGGATGGAACAGGGGTTTGACGGTTCACCCCTCCACTTT. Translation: CASRMEQGFDGSPLHF.

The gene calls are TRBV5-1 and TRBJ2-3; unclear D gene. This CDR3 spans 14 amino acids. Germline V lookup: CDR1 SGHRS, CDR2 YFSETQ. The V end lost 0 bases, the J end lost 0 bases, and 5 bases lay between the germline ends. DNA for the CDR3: TGCGCCAGCAGCTTGGAATCTAGCACAGATACGCAGTATTTT. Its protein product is CASSLESSTDTQYF. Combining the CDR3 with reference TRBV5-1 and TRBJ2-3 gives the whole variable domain KAGVTQTPRYLIKTRGQQVTLSCSPISGHRSVSWYQQTPGQGLQFLFEYFSETQRNKGNFPGRFSGRQFSNSRSEMNVSTLELGDSALYLCASSLESSTDTQYFGPGTRLTVL.

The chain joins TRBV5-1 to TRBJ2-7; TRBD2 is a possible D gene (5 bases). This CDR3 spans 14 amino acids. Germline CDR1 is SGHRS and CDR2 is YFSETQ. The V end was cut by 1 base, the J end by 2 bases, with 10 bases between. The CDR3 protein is CASSLTGNTYEQYF. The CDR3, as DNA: TGCGCCAGCAGCTTGACCGGGAATACCTACGAGCAGTACTTC.

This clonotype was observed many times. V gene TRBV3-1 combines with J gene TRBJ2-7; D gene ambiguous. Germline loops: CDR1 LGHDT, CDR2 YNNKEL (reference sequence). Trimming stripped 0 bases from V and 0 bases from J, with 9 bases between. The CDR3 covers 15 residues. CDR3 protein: CASSQEAYLSYEQYF. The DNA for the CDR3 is TGTGCCAGCAGCCAAGAGGCTTATCTCTCCTACGAGCAGTACTTC.

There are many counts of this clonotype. The CDR3 here is CSVTRQGYEQYF. For the CDR3, the DNA is TGCAGCGTTACCCGACAGGGCTACGAGCAGTACTTC. This rearrangement joins TRBV29-1 to TRBJ2-7; 7 bases are shared with TRBD1. Germline trimming cut 5 bases from V and 3 bases from J; bases unmatched to any gene: 4. This CDR3 is 12 amino acids long. Germline CDR1 reads SQVTM; CDR2 reads ANQGSEA.

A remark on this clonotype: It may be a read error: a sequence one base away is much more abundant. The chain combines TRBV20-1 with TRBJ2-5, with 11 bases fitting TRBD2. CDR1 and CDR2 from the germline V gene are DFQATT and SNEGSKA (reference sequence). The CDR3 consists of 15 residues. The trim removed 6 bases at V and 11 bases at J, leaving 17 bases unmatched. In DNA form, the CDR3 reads TGCAGTGCCCAGCCCCCTAGCGGGAGGAGGGATGAGCAGTACTTC. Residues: CSAQPPSGRRDEQYF.

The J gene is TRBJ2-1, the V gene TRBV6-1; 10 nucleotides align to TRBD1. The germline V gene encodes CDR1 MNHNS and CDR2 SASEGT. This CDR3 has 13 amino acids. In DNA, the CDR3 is TGTGTCAGAGGGACAGGGGAACTGGGTGAGCAGTTCTTC. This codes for CVRGTGELGEQFF.

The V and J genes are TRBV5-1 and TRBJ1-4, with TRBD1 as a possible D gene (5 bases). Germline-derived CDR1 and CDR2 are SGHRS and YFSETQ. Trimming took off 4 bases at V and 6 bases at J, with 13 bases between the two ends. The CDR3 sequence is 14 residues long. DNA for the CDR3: TGCGCCAGCAGCCCTGGACAAACCTATGAAAAACTGTTTTTT. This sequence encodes CASSPGQTYEKLFF.

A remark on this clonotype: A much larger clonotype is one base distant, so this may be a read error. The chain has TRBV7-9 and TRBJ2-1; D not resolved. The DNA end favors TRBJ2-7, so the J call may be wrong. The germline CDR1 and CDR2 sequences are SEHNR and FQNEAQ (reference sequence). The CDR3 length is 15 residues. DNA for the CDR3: TGTGCCAGCACCCCGAGTGGTAGCTCCTACAATGAGCAGTACTTC. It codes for CASTPSGSSYNEQYF.

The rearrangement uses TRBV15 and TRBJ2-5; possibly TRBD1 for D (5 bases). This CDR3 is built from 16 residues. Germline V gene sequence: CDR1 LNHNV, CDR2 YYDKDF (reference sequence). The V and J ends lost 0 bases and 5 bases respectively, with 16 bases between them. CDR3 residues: CATSRERQGPRETQYF. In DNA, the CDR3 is TGTGCCACCAGCAGAGAAAGGCAGGGCCCTAGGGAGACCCAGTACTTC.

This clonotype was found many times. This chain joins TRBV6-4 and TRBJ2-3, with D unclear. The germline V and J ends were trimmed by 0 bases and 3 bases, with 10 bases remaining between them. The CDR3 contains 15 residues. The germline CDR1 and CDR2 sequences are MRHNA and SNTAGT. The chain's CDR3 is CASSDSGHRTDTQYF. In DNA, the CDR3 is TGTGCCAGCAGTGACTCCGGCCATAGGACAGATACGCAGTATTTT.

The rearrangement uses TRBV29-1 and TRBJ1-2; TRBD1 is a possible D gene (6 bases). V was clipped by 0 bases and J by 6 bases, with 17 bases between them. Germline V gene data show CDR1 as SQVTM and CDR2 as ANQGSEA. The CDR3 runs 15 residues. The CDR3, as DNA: TGCAGCGTTGAAGATCATGCAGGGGAGGGTCATGGCTACACCTTC. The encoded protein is CSVEDHAGEGHGYTF.

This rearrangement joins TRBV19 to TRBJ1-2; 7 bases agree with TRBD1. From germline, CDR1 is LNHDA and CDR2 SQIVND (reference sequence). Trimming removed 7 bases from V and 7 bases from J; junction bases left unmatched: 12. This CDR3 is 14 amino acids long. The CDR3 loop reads CASTRDSGRGGYTF. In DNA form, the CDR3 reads TGTGCCAGTACCCGGGACAGTGGGCGTGGTGGCTACACCTTC.

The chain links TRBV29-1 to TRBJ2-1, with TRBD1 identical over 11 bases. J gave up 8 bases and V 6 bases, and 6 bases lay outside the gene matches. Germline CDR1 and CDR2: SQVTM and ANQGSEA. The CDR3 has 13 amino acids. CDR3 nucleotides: TGCAGCGTCCCAAAGGGACAGGGGGATGAGCAGTTCTTC. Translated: CSVPKGQGDEQFF.

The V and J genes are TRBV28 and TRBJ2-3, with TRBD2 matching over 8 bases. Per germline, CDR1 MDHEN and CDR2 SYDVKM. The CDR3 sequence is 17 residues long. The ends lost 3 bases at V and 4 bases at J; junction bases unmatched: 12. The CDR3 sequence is CASSFSEAGAVADTQYF. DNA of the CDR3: TGTGCCAGCAGTTTCTCTGAAGCGGGAGCTGTGGCAGATACGCAGTATTTT.